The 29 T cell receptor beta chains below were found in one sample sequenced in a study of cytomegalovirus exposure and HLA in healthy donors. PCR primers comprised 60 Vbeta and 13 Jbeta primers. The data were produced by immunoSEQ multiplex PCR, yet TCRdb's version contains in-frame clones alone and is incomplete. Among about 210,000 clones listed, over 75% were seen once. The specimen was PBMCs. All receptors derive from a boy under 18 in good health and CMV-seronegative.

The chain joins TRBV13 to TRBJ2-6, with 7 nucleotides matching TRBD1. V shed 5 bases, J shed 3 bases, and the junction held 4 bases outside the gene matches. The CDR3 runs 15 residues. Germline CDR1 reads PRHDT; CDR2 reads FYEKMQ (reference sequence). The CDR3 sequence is CASSPHRGGANVLTF. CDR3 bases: TGTGCCAGCAGCCCGCACAGGGGTGGGGCCAACGTCCTGACTTTC.

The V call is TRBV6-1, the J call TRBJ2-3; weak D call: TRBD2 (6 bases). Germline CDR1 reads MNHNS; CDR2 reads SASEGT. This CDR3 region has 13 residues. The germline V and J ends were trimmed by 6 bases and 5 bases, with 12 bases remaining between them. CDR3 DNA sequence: TGTGCCAGCAGATACCAGGGAGGAGATACGCAGTATTTT. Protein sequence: CASRYQGGDTQYF.

The CDR3: CASSHESGGTEAFF. The CDR3 DNA follows: TGTGCCAGCAGCCACGAGTCAGGGGGCACTGAAGCTTTCTTT. The rearrangement uses TRBV7-9 and TRBJ1-1, with TRBD1 identical over 7 bases. The germline CDR1 and CDR2 sequences are SEHNR and FQNEAQ (reference sequence). V gave up 5 bases and J gave up 4 bases; unmatched junction bases: 7. The CDR3 runs to 14 residues.

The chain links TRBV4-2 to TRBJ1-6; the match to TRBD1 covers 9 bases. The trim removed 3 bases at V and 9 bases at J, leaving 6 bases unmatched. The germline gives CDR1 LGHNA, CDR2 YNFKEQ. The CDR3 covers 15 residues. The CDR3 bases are TGTGCCAGCAGCCATGGGGACAGGGCGGGTTCACCCCTCCACTTT. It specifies CASSHGDRAGSPLHF.

The CDR3 DNA reads as TGTGCCAGCAGCGAAGGGGCTGGGGCCAACGTCCTGACTTTC. It encodes CASSEGAGANVLTF. The chain is built from TRBV5-4 and TRBJ2-6, with D possibly matching TRBD1 (5 bases). V lost 4 bases to trimming and J lost 2 bases, with 7 bases between them. The CDR3 totals 14 residues. Germline CDR1 reads SGHNT; CDR2 reads YYREEE (reference sequence). Variable domain in full (rest from reference TRBV5-4 and TRBJ2-6): ETGVTQSPTHLIKTRGQQVTLRCSSQSGHNTVSWYQQALGQGPQFIFQYYREEENGRGNFPPRFSGLQFPNYSSELNVNALELDDSALYLCASSEGAGANVLTFGAGSRLTVL.

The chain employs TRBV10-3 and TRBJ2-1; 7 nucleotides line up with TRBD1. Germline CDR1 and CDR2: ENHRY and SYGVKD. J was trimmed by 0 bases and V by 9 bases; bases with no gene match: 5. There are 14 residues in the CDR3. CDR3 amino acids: CAIKEGASYNEQFF. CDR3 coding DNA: TGTGCCATAAAAGAGGGGGCCTCCTACAATGAGCAGTTCTTC.

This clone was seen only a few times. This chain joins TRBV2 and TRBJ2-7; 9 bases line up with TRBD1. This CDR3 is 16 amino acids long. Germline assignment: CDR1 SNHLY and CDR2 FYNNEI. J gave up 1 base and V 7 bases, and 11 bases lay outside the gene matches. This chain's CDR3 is CASTQPQGALSYEQYF. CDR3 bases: TGTGCCAGCACCCAGCCACAGGGGGCCCTTTCCTACGAGCAGTACTTC.

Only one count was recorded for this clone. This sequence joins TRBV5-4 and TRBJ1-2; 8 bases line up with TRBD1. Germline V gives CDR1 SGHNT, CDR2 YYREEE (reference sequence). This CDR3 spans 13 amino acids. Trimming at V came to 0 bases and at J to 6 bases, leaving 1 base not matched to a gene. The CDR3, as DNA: TGTGCCAGCAGCTTGGCGACAGGGGATGGCTACACCTTC. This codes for CASSLATGDGYTF.

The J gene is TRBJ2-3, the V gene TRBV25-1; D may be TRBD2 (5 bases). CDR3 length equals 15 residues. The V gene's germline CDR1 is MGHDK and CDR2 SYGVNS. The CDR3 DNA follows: TGTGCTTCCTCTGGAGGCGGTGGATACACAGATACGCAGTATTTT. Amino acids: CASSGGGGYTDTQYF.

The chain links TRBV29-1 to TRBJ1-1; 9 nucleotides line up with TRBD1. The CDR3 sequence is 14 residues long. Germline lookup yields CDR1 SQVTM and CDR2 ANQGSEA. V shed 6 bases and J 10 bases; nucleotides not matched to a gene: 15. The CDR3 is CSVAKGTGPSGAFF. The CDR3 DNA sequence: TGCAGCGTCGCCAAAGGGACAGGGCCTTCTGGAGCTTTCTTT.

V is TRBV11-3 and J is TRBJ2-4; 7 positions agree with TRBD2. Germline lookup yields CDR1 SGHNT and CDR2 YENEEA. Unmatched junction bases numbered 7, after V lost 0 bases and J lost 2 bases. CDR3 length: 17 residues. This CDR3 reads CASSLEWAGVPKNIQYF. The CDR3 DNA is TGTGCCAGCAGCTTAGAATGGGCGGGGGTTCCCAAAAACATTCAGTACTTC.

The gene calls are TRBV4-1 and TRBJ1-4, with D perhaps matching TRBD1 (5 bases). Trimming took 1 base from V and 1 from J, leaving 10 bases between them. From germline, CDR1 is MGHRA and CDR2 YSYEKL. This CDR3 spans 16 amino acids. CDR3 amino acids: CASSQAPGVTNEKLFF. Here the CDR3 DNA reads TGCGCCAGCAGCCAAGCCCCGGGGGTAACTAATGAAAAACTGTTTTTT.

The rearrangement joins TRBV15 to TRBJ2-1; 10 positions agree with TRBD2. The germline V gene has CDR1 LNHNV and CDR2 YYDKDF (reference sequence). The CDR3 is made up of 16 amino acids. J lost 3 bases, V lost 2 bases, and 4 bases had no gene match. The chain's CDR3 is CATSRISGRHYNEQFF. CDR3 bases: TGTGCCACCAGCAGAATTAGCGGGAGGCACTACAATGAGCAGTTCTTC.

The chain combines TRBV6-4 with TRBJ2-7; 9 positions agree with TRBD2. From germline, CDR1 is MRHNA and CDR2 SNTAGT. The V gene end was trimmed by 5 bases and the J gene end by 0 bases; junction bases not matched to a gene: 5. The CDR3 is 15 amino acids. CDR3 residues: CASSPPSGISYEQYF. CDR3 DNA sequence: TGTGCCAGCAGTCCCCCTAGCGGGATCTCCTACGAGCAGTACTTC.

The CDR3 bases are TGTGCCAGCTCACCCTCCAGGAATGGTTATAGCAATCAGCCCCAGCATTTT. Its protein is CASSPSRNGYSNQPQHF. This chain connects TRBV18 to TRBJ1-5; D is unresolved. With 3 bases removed from V and 0 bases from J, the gap between germline ends came to 15 bases. CDR1 and CDR2 (germline): KGHSH, LQKENI. The CDR3 has 17 amino acids.

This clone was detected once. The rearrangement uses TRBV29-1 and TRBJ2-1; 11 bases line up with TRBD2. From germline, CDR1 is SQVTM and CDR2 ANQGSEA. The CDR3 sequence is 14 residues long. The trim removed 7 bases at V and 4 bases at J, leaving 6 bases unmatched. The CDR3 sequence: CSAKTSGGYNEQFF. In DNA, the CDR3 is TGCAGCGCGAAAACTAGCGGGGGATACAATGAGCAGTTCTTC.

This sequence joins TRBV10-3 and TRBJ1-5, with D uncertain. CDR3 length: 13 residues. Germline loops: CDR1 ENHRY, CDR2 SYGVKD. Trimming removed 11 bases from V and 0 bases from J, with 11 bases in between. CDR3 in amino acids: CASQDYSNQPQHF. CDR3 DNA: TGTGCCTCCCAGGACTATAGCAATCAGCCCCAGCATTTT.

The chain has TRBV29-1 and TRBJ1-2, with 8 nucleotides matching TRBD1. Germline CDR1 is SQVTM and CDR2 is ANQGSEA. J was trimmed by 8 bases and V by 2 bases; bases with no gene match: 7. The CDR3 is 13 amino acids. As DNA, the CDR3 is TGCAGCGTTGAATTCGGACAGGGAGGAGGCTACACCTTC. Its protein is CSVEFGQGGGYTF.

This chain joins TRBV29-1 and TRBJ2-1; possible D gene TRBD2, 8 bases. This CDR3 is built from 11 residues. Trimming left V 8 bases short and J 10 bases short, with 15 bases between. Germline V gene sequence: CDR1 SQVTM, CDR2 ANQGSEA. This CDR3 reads CSPGGLGEQFF. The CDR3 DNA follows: TGCAGCCCAGGGGGACTAGGAGAGCAGTTCTTC.

The CDR3 spells CASSLNREETQYF. The CDR3 DNA reads TGTGCCAGCAGCTTAAATCGCGAGGAGACCCAGTACTTC. This chain links TRBV7-3 with TRBJ2-5; no clear D. Germline CDR1 and CDR2: SGHTA and FQGTGA. V dropped 1 base and J dropped 5 bases, with 8 bases sitting between them. There are 13 residues in the CDR3.

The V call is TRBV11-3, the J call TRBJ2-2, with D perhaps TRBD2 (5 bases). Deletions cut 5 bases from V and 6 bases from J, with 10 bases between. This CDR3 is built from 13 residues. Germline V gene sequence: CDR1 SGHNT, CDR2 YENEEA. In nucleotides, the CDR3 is TGTGCCAGCAGCCAACTAGGTGCCGGGGAGCTGTTTTTT. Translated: CASSQLGAGELFF.

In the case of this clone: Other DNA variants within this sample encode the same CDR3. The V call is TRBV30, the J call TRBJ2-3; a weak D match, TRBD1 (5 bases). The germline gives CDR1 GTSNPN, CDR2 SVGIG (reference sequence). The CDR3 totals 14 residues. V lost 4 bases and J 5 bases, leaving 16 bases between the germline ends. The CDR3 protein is CAWNKGRVGDTQYF. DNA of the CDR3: TGTGCCTGGAACAAAGGCAGGGTAGGAGATACGCAGTATTTT.

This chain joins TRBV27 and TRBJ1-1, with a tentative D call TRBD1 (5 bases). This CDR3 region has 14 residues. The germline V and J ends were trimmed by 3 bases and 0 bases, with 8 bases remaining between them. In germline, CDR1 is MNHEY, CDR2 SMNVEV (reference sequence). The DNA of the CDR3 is TGTGCCAGCAGTTTTTCAGGGCTGAACACTGAAGCTTTCTTT. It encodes CASSFSGLNTEAFF.

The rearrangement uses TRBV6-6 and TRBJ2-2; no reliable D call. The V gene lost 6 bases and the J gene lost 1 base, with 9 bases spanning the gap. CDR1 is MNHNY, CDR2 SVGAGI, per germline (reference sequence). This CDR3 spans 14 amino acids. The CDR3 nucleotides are TGTGCCAGCAGGCTAGAATTGAACACCGGGGAGCTGTTTTTT. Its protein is CASRLELNTGELFF.

In DNA, the CDR3 is TGCAGCGGGGGACTAGCGGGAGGCAATGAGCAGTTCTTC. The encoded protein is CSGGLAGGNEQFF. The genes are TRBV29-1 and TRBJ2-1; 15 nucleotides line up with TRBD2. The CDR3 sequence is 13 residues long. Germline CDR1 is SQVTM and CDR2 is ANQGSEA. V lost 7 bases to trimming and J lost 6 bases; unmatched junction nucleotides: 1.

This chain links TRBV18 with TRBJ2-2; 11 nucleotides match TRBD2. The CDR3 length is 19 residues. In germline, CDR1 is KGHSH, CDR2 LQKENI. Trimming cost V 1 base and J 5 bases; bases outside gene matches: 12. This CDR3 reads CASSPRRSGRDLRTGELFF. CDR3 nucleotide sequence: TGTGCCAGCTCACCACGCCGTAGCGGGAGGGACCTAAGGACCGGGGAGCTGTTTTTT.

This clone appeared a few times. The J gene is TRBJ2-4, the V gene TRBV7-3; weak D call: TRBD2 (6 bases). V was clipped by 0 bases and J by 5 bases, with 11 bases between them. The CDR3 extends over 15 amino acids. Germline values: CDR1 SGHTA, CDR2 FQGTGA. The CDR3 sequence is CASSLTAGRENIQYF. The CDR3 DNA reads TGTGCCAGCAGCTTAACGGCGGGACGGGAAAACATTCAGTACTTC.

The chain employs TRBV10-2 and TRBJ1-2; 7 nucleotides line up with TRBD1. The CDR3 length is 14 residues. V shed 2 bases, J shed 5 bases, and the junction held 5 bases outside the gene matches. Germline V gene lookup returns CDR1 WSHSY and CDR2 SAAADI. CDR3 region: CASSEEGAGYGYTF. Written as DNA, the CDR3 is TGCGCCAGCAGTGAGGAGGGGGCGGGTTATGGCTACACCTTC.

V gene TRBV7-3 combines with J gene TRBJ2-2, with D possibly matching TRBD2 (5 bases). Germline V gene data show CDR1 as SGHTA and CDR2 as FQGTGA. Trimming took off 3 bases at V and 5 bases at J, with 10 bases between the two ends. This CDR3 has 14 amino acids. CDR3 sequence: CASSFGSWTGELFF. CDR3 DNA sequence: TGTGCCAGCAGCTTTGGGAGTTGGACCGGGGAGCTGTTTTTT. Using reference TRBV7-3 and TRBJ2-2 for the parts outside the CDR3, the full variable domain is GAGVSQTPSNKVTEKGKYVELRCDPISGHTALYWYRQSLGQGPEFLIYFQGTGAADDSGLPNDRFFAVRPEGSVSTLKIQRTERGDSAVYLCASSFGSWTGELFFGEGSRLTVL.